The rows below give T cell receptor beta chains drawn from one sample of a study of lymphopenia after photon versus proton radiotherapy. This table comes from immunoSEQ multiplex PCR, and its TCRdb copy is limited to in-frame clones, with some not included. The sample consists of about 20,000 clones, about four fifths of them appearing once. Sample: peripheral blood, taken from a patient treated with photon-based radiotherapy. The receptors stem from a woman aged 45 to 65 with pancreatic cancer. Both conserved end residues are part of each CDR3. D genes are given only for firm matches. Not all rows give a size; the values are once, few, many and, for expanded clones, a class.

>TRBJ1-1|TRBV30|NA|NA
CAWSRTSNTEAFF
TGTGCCTGGAGCCGGACCTCAAACACTGAAGCTTTCTTT
>TRBJ2-7|TRBV28|NA|few
CASSSPFEGVSYEQYF
TGTGCCAGCAGTTCGCCCTTTGAGGGAGTCTCCTACGAGCAGTACTTC
>TRBJ1-3|TRBV7-7|NA|NA
CASSASPPGSGSGNTIYF
TGTGCCAGCAGCGCTAGTCCCCCAGGGTCGGGTTCTGGAAACACCATATATTTT
>TRBJ2-3|TRBV27|TRBD2|once
CASSLKGGGLVGTDTQYF
TGTGCCAGCAGTTTAAAGGGGGGGGGACTAGTAGGAACAGATACGCAGTATTTT
>TRBJ2-1|TRBV7-2|NA|NA
CASSLARGSYNEQFF
TGTGCCAGCAGCTTAGCTAGGGGCTCCTACAATGAGCAGTTCTTC
>TRBJ2-5|TRBV30|NA|NA
CAWRSLTGLGGTQYF
TGTGCCTGGAGGAGCTTGACAGGTTTAGGGGGGACCCAGTACTTC
>TRBJ2-5|TRBV5-1|TRBD2|NA
CASRSGRVQETQYF
TGCGCCAGCAGGAGCGGGAGGGTCCAAGAGACCCAGTACTTC
>TRBJ2-3|TRBV7-8|NA|NA
CASSLGGQNTQYF
TGTGCCAGCAGCTTAGGAGGTCAGAATACGCAGTATTTT
>TRBJ2-7|TRBV4-3|NA|NA
CASSQEGGDFSYEQYF
TGCGCCAGCAGCCAAGAGGGCGGGGACTTCTCCTACGAGCAGTACTTC
>TRBJ2-7|TRBV9|NA|NA
CASSVAYRGSEQYF
TGTGCCAGCAGCGTAGCCTACCGGGGGTCCGAGCAGTACTTC
>TRBJ1-6|TRBV7-2|NA|NA
CASSLDNHNSPLHF
TGTGCCAGCAGCTTAGACAACCATAATTCACCCCTCCACTTT